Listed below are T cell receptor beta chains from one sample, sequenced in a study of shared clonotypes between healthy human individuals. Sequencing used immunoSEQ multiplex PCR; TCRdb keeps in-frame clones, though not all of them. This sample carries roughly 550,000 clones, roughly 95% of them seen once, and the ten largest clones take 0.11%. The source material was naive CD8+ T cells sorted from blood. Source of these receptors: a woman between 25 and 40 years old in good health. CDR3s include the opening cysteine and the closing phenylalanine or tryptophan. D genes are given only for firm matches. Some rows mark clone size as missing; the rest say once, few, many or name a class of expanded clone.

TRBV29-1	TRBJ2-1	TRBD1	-	TGCAGCGACGCCGGGACAGGTTCCAATGAGCAGTTCTTC	CSDAGTGSNEQFF
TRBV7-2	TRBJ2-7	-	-	TGTGCCAGCAGCCCGTTGGCCAGCTACGAGCAGTACTTC	CASSPLASYEQYF
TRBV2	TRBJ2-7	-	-	TGTGCCAGCAGTTGGGGCTTTACAGTACTGACCTACGAGCAGTACTTC	CASSWGFTVLTYEQYF
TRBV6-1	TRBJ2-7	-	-	TGTGCCAGCAGTGGGGACACGGTTTCCTACGAGCAGTACTTC	CASSGDTVSYEQYF
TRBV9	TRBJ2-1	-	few	TGTGCCAGCAGCGTAGCTAGAGGTGAGCAGTTCTTC	CASSVARGEQFF
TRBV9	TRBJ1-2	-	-	TGTGCCAGCAGCACCTTCGCGGGCTACACCTTC	CASSTFAGYTF
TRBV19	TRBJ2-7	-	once	TGTGCCAGTAGTCCGGACTCCAACTCCTACGAGCAGTACTTC	CASSPDSNSYEQYF
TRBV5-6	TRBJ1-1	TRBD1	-	TGTGCCAGCAGCCGCATGACAGGGGCTCTTGAAGCTTTCTTT	CASSRMTGALEAFF
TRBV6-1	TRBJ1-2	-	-	TGTGCCAGCAGTGATCTAGACAGCGACTTTAACTATGGCTACACCTTC	CASSDLDSDFNYGYTF
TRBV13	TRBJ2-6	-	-	TGTGCCAGCAGCTCCTACAGGGTAATTGGGGCCAACGTCCTGACTTTC	CASSSYRVIGANVLTF
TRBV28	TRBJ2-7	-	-	TGTGCCAGCAGTTTAAGGCAGGATAACCGGTTCGAGCAGTACTTC	CASSLRQDNRFEQYF
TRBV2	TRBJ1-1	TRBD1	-	TGTGCCAGCAGTCAAGACAGGGGAGGCGGTGTCACTGAAGCTTTCTTT	CASSQDRGGGVTEAFF
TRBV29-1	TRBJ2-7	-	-	TGCAGCGTAGAGACTAGTTTGGACGAGCAGTACTTC	CSVETSLDEQYF
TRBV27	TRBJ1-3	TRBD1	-	TGTGCCAGCAGCGACAGGGTTCCTGGAAACACCATATATTTT	CASSDRVPGNTIYF
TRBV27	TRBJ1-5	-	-	TGTGCCAGCAGTTTCACGGGGACGAGTCAGCCCCAGCATTTT	CASSFTGTSQPQHF
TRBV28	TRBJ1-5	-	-	TGTGCCAGCACGCTGGGAGGGGTGAAGCCCCAGCATTTT	CASTLGGVKPQHF
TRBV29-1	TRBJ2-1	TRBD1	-	TGCAGCGTTGGTGGGACAGGAAGTTATGAGCAGTTCTTC	CSVGGTGSYEQFF
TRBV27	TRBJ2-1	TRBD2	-	TGTGCCAGCAGTCCGGGGACTAGCGGGGGGAGTACGCAGTTCTTC	CASSPGTSGGSTQFF
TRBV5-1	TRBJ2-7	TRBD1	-	TGCGCCAGCAGCTGGGGGACAGGCGGCACCTACGAGCAGTACTTC	CASSWGTGGTYEQYF
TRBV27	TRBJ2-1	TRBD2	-	TGTGCCAGCAGTGCGGCTCGGGGGGGGGCGGCCTACAATGAGCAGTTCTTC	CASSAARGGAAYNEQFF
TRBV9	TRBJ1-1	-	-	TGTGCCAGCAGCGTAGTAATGGGCACTGAAGCTTTCTTT	CASSVVMGTEAFF
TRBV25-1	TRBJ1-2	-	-	TGTGCCAGTTCAAACAGGGCGAGTGGCTACACCTTC	CASSNRASGYTF
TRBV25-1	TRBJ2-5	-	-	TGTGCCAGCAGCACACGTTACCAAGAGACCCAGTACTTC	CASSTRYQETQYF
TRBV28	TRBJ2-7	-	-	TGTGCCAGCGACAAAACAGGGAGCGGCGAGCAGTACTTC	CASDKTGSGEQYF
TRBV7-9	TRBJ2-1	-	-	TGTGCCAGCAGGAGGGCCGATGAGCAGTTCTTC	CASRRADEQFF
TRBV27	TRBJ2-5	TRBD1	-	TGTGCCAGCGGAAGGGTGGGGACAGGGGAAGAGACCCAGTACTTC	CASGRVGTGEETQYF
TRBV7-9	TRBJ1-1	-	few	TGTGCCAGCAGCTCCCCGCGGGGTCCAGAAGCTTTCTTT	CASSSPRGPEAFF
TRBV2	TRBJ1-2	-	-	TGTGCCAGCAGGGAGGGCAGGGAGTATGGCTACACCTTC	CASREGREYGYTF
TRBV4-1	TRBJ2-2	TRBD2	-	TGCGCCAGCAGCCACCCGGGACTAGCGGGAGGAAACACCGGGGAGCTGTTTTTT	CASSHPGLAGGNTGELFF
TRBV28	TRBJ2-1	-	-	TGTGCCAGCAGCGATAATGAGCAGTTCTTC	CASSDNEQFF
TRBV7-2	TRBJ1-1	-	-	TGTGCCAGCGCCTTTGGGAACACTGAAGCTTTCTTT	CASAFGNTEAFF
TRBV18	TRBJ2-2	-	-	TGTGCCAGCTCACCAAAGGTTACCGGGGAGCTGTTTTTT	CASSPKVTGELFF
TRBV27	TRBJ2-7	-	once	TGTGCCAGCAGTTTGGGACAAAACTACGAGCAGTACTTC	CASSLGQNYEQYF
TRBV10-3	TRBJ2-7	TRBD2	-	TGTGCCATCAGTGGGACTAGCGGGTATAGTTACGAGCAGTACTTC	CAISGTSGYSYEQYF
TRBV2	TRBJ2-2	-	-	TGTGCCAGCACTGAGTGGCAGGAGGGCACCGGGGAGCTGTTTTTT	CASTEWQEGTGELFF
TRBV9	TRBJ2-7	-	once	TGTGCCAGCAGCGTAGCGCCTTCGAACTCCTACGAGCAGTACTTC	CASSVAPSNSYEQYF